One and the same sample provided the 2 T cell receptor beta chains below, sequenced in a study of lymphopenia after photon versus proton radiotherapy. The data were produced by immunoSEQ multiplex PCR, yet TCRdb's version contains in-frame clones alone and is incomplete. The repertoire holds 50,000 to 65,000 clones, with around 90% as singletons. The sequences come from peripheral blood, collected from a patient treated with proton-based radiotherapy. The source of these receptors is a man at least 80 years old with esophageal cancer.

This clone has more than one count but fewer than ten. The V call is TRBV9, the J call TRBJ2-2; perhaps TRBD2 as D (6 bases). Trimming stripped 2 bases from V and 2 bases from J, with 16 bases between. CDR3 length equals 17 residues. Germline V gives CDR1 SGDLS, CDR2 YYNGEE. The CDR3 DNA reads TGTGCCAGCAGCGTCCTCTCGGGGACTGCTAACACCGGGGAGCTGTTTTTT. This sequence encodes CASSVLSGTANTGELFF.

This sequence joins TRBV5-6 and TRBJ2-7; 7 bases fit TRBD2. Trimming cost V 4 bases and J 4 bases; bases outside gene matches: 5. This CDR3 region has 13 residues. Germline CDR1 reads SGHDT; CDR2 reads YYEEEE. CDR3 DNA sequence: TGTGCCAGCAGCCTCGGGGGGTTATACGAGCAGTACTTC. Protein sequence: CASSLGGLYEQYF.